Sequencing of this T cell receptor beta chain was carried out in a study of cytomegalovirus exposure and HLA in healthy donors. Study-wide context: Clustering assigned about 80% of the roughly 400 genotyped donors to the Caucasian-associated ancestry cluster.

This clone has more than one count but fewer than ten. What it recognizes is unknown. PCR amplification relied on 60 Vbeta primers (plus 13 Jbeta primers). Authors' data handling: A follow-up analysis tallied about 80 million unique TCR beta chains, roughly 11 million shared. Assay used: immunoSEQ multiplex PCR; TCRdb lists only in-frame clones, some missing. Clone size and V and J calls were adopted from that table, with D and trimming inferred from the DNA. The sample contains about 33,000 clones, around 53% of which appear only once. The CDR3 runs 15 residues. With V trimmed by 3 bases and J by 5 bases, 3 bases remained unmatched. Germline CDR1 SGHVS, CDR2 FQNEAQ. Study findings and constraints: As a later analysis showed, several of the most significant clusters appeared to be linked to common viral pathogens. It was shown in a later analysis that HLA-associated TCR beta chains were more clonally expanded than other, equally common chains.

J is TRBJ2-3 and V is TRBV7-8, with 12 bases matching TRBD2. The sequence derives from a middle-aged woman in good health and CMV-seropositive. The sequencing input was PBMCs. This chain's CDR3 is CASSFRTSGEDTQYF. The CDR3 region has the DNA TGTGCCAGCAGCTTCCGGACTAGCGGGGAAGATACGCAGTATTTT.